This T cell receptor beta chain appears in the sequencing data of a study of T-cell reconstitution after alpha-beta-depleted transplantation in children. The library targeted TCRbeta and was prepared with unique molecular identifiers. TCRdb reprocessed the PCR reads with MiXCR, giving one entry per CDR3 protein. The repertoire holds about 610,000 distinct CDR3 sequences, with roughly a tenth as singletons. V lost 7 bases to trimming and J lost 0 bases, with 15 bases between them. CDR3 length equals 15 residues. There are a few counts of this clonotype. This clonotype was obtained from a human donor who donated a stem cell graft to a child with acute myeloid leukemia. The V call is TRBV12-3 or TRBV12-4, the J call TRBJ1-1; D is unresolved. The specimen comprised PBMCs from the stem cell graft donor, sampled from the stem cell graft. The CDR3 DNA reads as TGTGCCAGCACCCTTAATTTTGGCGTGAACACTGAAGCTTTCTTT. Translating it yields CASTLNFGVNTEAFF.